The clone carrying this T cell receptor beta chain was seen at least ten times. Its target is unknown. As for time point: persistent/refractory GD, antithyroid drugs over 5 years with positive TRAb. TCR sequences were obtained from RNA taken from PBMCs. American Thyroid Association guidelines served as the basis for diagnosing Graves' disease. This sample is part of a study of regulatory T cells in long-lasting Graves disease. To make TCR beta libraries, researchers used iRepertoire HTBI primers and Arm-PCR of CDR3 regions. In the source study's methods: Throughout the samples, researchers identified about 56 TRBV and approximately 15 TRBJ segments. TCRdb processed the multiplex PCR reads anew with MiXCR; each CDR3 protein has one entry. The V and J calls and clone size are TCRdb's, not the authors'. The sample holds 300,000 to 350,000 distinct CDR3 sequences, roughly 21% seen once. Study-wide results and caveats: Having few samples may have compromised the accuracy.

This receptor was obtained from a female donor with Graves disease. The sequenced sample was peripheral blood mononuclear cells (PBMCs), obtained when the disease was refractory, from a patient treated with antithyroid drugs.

CDR3 sequence reads: CASSFPYSNQPQHF. The CDR3 DNA reads as TGTGCCAGCAGTTTTCCCTATAGCAATCAGCCCCAGCATTTT. V usage is TRBV28 and J usage is TRBJ1-5, with D unresolved. V lost 3 bases to trimming and J lost 0 bases, with 6 bases between them. The CDR3 loop spans 14 amino acids. Germline assignment: CDR1 MDHEN and CDR2 SYDVKM.